Shown below are 13 T cell receptor beta chains from a single sample sequenced in a study of T cell repertoires in aging, cancer and after chemotherapy. TRB rearrangements spanning V, D and J were amplified using mixed TRB-A/B primers. One entry per CDR3 protein results from TCRdb running MiXCR on the multiplex PCR reads. The data contain under 2,500 distinct CDR3 sequences, about 30% of them singletons. Peripheral blood genomic DNA, not sorted cells or RNA, was the template. Sequencing was done on a sample of blood. All receptors come from a human donor with a solid tumor.

On this clonotype itself: A much more abundant neighbour one base away suggests this may be a read error. The chain employs TRBV29-1 and TRBJ1-1; unclear D gene. This CDR3 comprises 14 residues. Per germline, CDR1 SQVTM and CDR2 ANQGSEA. The DNA of the CDR3 is TGCAGCGTTGAGTCAAAGGGATTGAACACTAAAGCTTTCTTT. It codes for CSVESKGLNTKAFF.

The chain joins TRBV7-6 to TRBJ2-2; D gene uncertain. The CDR3 loop spans 19 amino acids. CDR1 is SGHVS and CDR2 is FNYEAQ in the germline V gene. Trimming took 4 bases from V and 0 from J, leaving 21 bases between them. In DNA form, the CDR3 reads TGTGCCAGCAGCTCCCGCCCCCCGAATATCGTCCCGAACACCGGGGAGCTGTTTTTT. Translating gives CASSSRPPNIVPNTGELFF.

Note on this clonotype: A clone one base away is much larger, so this may be a read error. V gene TRBV19 combines with J gene TRBJ2-1; D remains unclear. The J call is doubtful: the DNA matches TRBJ2-7 better. Germline V gives CDR1 LNHDA, CDR2 SQIVND (reference sequence). The CDR3 has 13 amino acids. CDR3: CASSIEAYNEQYF. In DNA form, the CDR3 reads TGTGCCAGTAGTATAGAGGCCTACAATGAGCAGTACTTC.

This chain joins TRBV5-6 and TRBJ1-1; 7 bases match TRBD1. Germline trimming cut 4 bases from V and 2 bases from J; bases unmatched to any gene: 11. CDR3 size: 16 residues. CDR1 and CDR2 from the germline V gene are SGHDT and YYEEEE. CDR3 protein: CASSPVEQGTNTEAFF. The CDR3 region has the DNA TGTGCCAGCAGCCCCGTCGAACAGGGGACCAACACTGAAGCTTTCTTT.

By proportion, this clonotype is large. This chain links TRBV29-1 with TRBJ2-2, with 8 bases lining up with TRBD2. In germline, CDR1 is SQVTM, CDR2 ANQGSEA. Losses at the gene ends were 3 bases for V and 7 bases for J; bases not matched to a gene: 4. CDR3 size: 13 residues. The CDR3 spells CSVEGTRSGELFF. For the CDR3, the DNA is TGCAGCGTTGAGGGGACTAGGAGCGGGGAGCTGTTTTTT.

This clonotype was found a few times. V and J are TRBV18 and TRBJ1-1, with D possibly TRBD1 on 5 matching bases. Germline V gene data show CDR1 as KGHSH and CDR2 as LQKENI. V was clipped by 6 bases and J by 2 bases, with 10 bases between them. CDR3 length: 13 residues. This CDR3 reads CASSRDGNTEAFF. Written as DNA, the CDR3 is TGTGCCAGCTCGCGGGACGGTAACACTGAAGCTTTCTTT.

This clonotype was observed a few times. This chain uses TRBV19 with TRBJ1-2; D gene ambiguous. V was cut by 1 base and J by 2 bases, with 5 bases left in between. This CDR3 is built from 13 residues. From germline, CDR1 is LNHDA and CDR2 SQIVND (reference sequence). The CDR3 nucleotides are TGTGCCAGTAGTATAGGGAACAACTATGGCTACACCTTC. Amino acids: CASSIGNNYGYTF.

This clonotype rates as large. The chain joins TRBV6-5 to TRBJ1-6; TRBD1 matches 8 bases. This CDR3 has 15 residues. The germline CDR1 and CDR2 sequences are MNHEY and SVGAGI. With 7 bases clipped from V and 7 bases from J, the junction kept 9 bases outside the gene matches. The CDR3: CASTWFQGANSPLHF. The CDR3 nucleotides are TGTGCCAGCACTTGGTTCCAGGGGGCGAATTCACCCCTCCACTTT.

Only a few counts were recorded for this clonotype. The chain employs TRBV18 and TRBJ1-1; D perhaps matches TRBD1 (6 bases). With 2 bases removed from V and 3 bases from J, the gap between germline ends came to 10 bases. The CDR3 extends over 14 amino acids. Germline CDR1 and CDR2: KGHSH and LQKENI. The CDR3 DNA follows: TGTGCCAGCTCACCATCCAGGGGAGACACTGAAGCTTTCTTT. Translating it yields CASSPSRGDTEAFF. Together with reference TRBV18 and TRBJ1-1, the CDR3 gives the full variable domain: NAGVMQNPRHLVRRRGQEARLRCSPMKGHSHVYWYRQLPEEGLKFMVYLQKENIIDESGMPKERFSAEFPKEGPSILRIQQVVRGDSAAYFCASSPSRGDTEAFFGQGTRLTVV.

This clonotype was seen a few times. The CDR3 does not close with the conserved phenylalanine or tryptophan, likely indicating a read error. The DNA is left out, because the CDR3 cannot be placed on it with certainty; the CDR3 is given as TCRdb lists it. The gene calls are TRBV6-5 and TRBJ1-1. The CDR3 extends over 8 residues, inclusive of both ends. The germline V gene has CDR1 MNHEY and CDR2 SVGAGI. The CDR3 sequence is CASSYSDR.

This rearrangement joins TRBV19 to TRBJ2-3; no clear D gene. The germline V gene encodes CDR1 LNHDA and CDR2 SQIVND (reference sequence). The CDR3 spans 14 residues. Trimming stripped 2 bases from V and 4 bases from J, with 10 bases between. DNA for the CDR3: TGTGCCAGTAGTATATCTGGATGGGCAGATACGCAGTATTTT. Protein product: CASSISGWADTQYF.

By frequency in the sample, this clonotype is medium-sized (0.01 to 0.1%). The chain has TRBV5-5 and TRBJ1-2, with D possibly TRBD1 on 6 matching bases. V was clipped by 4 bases and J by 8 bases, with 15 bases between them. CDR3 length: 13 amino acids. Germline V gene data show CDR1 as SGHKS and CDR2 as YYEKEE (reference sequence). The CDR3 protein is CASSRRQEGGYTF. The CDR3 DNA follows: TGTGCCAGCAGCAGGAGACAGGAGGGAGGCTACACCTTC.

This clonotype showed up just a few times. The chain is built from TRBV18 and TRBJ1-2; 11 positions match TRBD1. V lost 6 bases and J lost 6; bases outside the gene matches: 3. The CDR3 has 13 amino acids. Germline CDR1 reads KGHSH; CDR2 reads LQKENI. The CDR3 reads CASSRTGGDGYTF. The CDR3, as DNA: TGTGCCAGCTCGAGGACAGGGGGCGATGGCTACACCTTC.